This TCR beta chain was documented in a study of shared clonotypes between healthy human individuals. On the study more broadly: Aged between 18 and 49, the donors were a couple of women and three men.

The length of the CDR3 is 15 residues. V lost 1 base and J lost 3, with 10 bases in between. Germline values: CDR1 SNHLY, CDR2 FYNNEI. CD8 cells regarded as naive lacked CD45RO, were positively chosen for CCR7, and omitted terminally differentiated effector memory CD45RA+ cells. Sequencing used immunoSEQ multiplex PCR; TCRdb keeps in-frame clones, though not all of them. The sample lists just over 2,000,000 clones, less than 95% seen once, with 0.85% to 1.2% in the top ten. This clonotype was sampled from a young man in good health. The V call is TRBV2, the J call TRBJ2-1; D not resolved. The sequenced sample was naive CD8+ T cells sorted from blood. The CDR3 nucleotides read TGTGCCAGCAGTGAAGACAGTACGGGCTACAATGAGCAGTTCTTC. Translated, it gives CASSEDSTGYNEQFF.